What follows are 13 T cell receptor beta chains derived from one specimen sequenced in a study of CD39 and CD103 CD8 tumor-infiltrating T cells. Libraries were prepared by immunoSEQ multiplex PCR; TCRdb keeps only in-frame clonotypes and omits some of them. The sample shows about 3,400 clones, about 60% of them seen only once. What was sequenced was CD39- CD103- CD8+ T cells sorted from the tumor. Subset: CD103-CD39- double-negative CD45RA- CD8 T cells. The receptors were gathered from a human donor with head and neck squamous cell carcinoma.

The V call is TRBV27, the J call TRBJ2-3; no clear D. Germline CDR1 reads MNHEY; CDR2 reads SMNVEV (reference sequence). The CDR3 is 12 amino acids. Between the trimmed V and J ends, which lost 3 bases and 4 bases, there was a span of 5 bases. DNA for the CDR3: TGTGCCAGCAGTTTCGGCCCAGATACGCAGTATTTT. This codes for CASSFGPDTQYF.

The chain links TRBV15 to TRBJ2-7; TRBD1 matches at 9 bases. The CDR3 is 15 amino acids. CDR1 and CDR2 from the germline V gene are LNHNV and YYDKDF (reference sequence). Losses at the gene ends were 10 bases for V and 5 bases for J; bases not matched to a gene: 15. The CDR3 loop is CAIEQWGQGRDEQYF. CDR3 sequence (DNA): TGTGCCATCGAGCAGTGGGGACAGGGTCGTGACGAGCAGTACTTC.

This clone was seen more than once but under ten times. J is TRBJ1-2 and V is TRBV29-1, with D maybe TRBD1 (5 bases). CDR3 length equals 13 residues. Trimming stripped 7 bases from V and 4 bases from J, with 16 bases between. Germline-derived CDR1 and CDR2 are SQVTM and ANQGSEA. CDR3 sequence (DNA): TGCAGCGCAGGGAGAGGGGACCTCTATGGCTACACCTTC. It is translated as CSAGRGDLYGYTF.

This rearrangement joins TRBV29-1 to TRBJ2-1; a weak D match, TRBD2 (6 bases). The germline gives CDR1 SQVTM, CDR2 ANQGSEA. The V and J ends lost 5 bases and 8 bases respectively, with 16 bases between them. The CDR3 runs 13 residues. The CDR3 is CSVITSLGYEQFF. In DNA, the CDR3 is TGCAGCGTTATTACTAGCCTTGGGTATGAGCAGTTCTTC.

The gene calls are TRBV5-3 and TRBJ1-5; D unresolved. TRBV5-3 is marked as an open reading frame, function uncertain. There are 16 residues in the CDR3. With 2 bases removed from V and 0 bases from J, the gap between germline ends came to 12 bases. DNA of the CDR3: TGTGCCAGAAGCTTCCCGGGCCCAAATAGCAATCAGCCCCAGCATTTT. It specifies CARSFPGPNSNQPQHF.

CDR3 coding DNA: TGTGCCAGCAGCCGAGCCCTCACCGGGACAGCTAGCACAGATACGCAGTATTTT. It translates to CASSRALTGTASTDTQYF. The J gene is TRBJ2-3, the V gene TRBV7-9; 7 nucleotides align to TRBD1. J gave up 0 bases and V 5 bases, and 14 bases lay outside the gene matches. Germline V gene data show CDR1 as SEHNR and CDR2 as FQNEAQ (reference sequence). The CDR3 totals 18 residues.

This clone is medium-sized in the sample. The V call is TRBV27, the J call TRBJ1-2, with D possibly being TRBD1 (5 bases). The CDR3 sequence is 14 residues long. V shed 5 bases and J shed 8 bases, with 18 bases lying between them. Per the germline V gene, CDR1 is MNHEY and CDR2 is SMNVEV (reference sequence). The CDR3 DNA is TGTGCCAGCAGTCCTTCGGGACCTTTTCCGGGCTACACCTTC. Protein sequence: CASSPSGPFPGYTF.

This clone is deemed large. The rearrangement links TRBV16 to TRBJ1-2; possible D gene TRBD1, 5 bases. CDR1 is KGHSY and CDR2 is FQNENV in the germline V gene. The CDR3 consists of 15 residues. Trimming cost V 3 bases and J 0 bases, with 11 bases left between them. The CDR3 DNA reads as TGTGCCAGCAGCCACGGGACTCCGGCTAACTATGGCTACACCTTC. This encodes CASSHGTPANYGYTF.

CDR3 amino acids: CASEENSNQPQHF. CDR3 sequence (DNA): TGTGCCAGCGAAGAAAATAGCAATCAGCCCCAGCATTTT. The chain links TRBV28 to TRBJ1-5; D gene ambiguous. The CDR3 length is 13 residues. Germline V gene sequence: CDR1 MDHEN, CDR2 SYDVKM. Trimming removed 8 bases from V and 0 bases from J, with 8 bases in between.

J is TRBJ1-2 and V is TRBV7-8, with 7 nucleotides matching TRBD1. The CDR3 has 15 residues. With V trimmed by 2 bases and J by 9 bases, 12 bases remained unmatched. Germline CDR1 is SGHVS and CDR2 is FQNEAQ. Here the CDR3 reads CASSLSGQLWSSYTF. Here the CDR3 DNA reads TGTGCCAGCAGCTTATCGGGACAGCTATGGTCCAGCTACACCTTC.

The rearrangement links TRBV7-2 to TRBJ2-7, with D uncertain. The CDR3 runs 16 residues. Germline V gives CDR1 SGHTA, CDR2 FQGNSA. Trimming stripped 1 base from V and 3 bases from J, with 16 bases between. The CDR3 coding sequence is TGTGCCAGCAGCTTAGACACAACCCCTAGGTTCTACGAGCAGTACTTC. Amino acids: CASSLDTTPRFYEQYF.

The V and J genes are TRBV4-3 and TRBJ2-7; TRBD1 might be the D (5 bases). The CDR3 sequence is 15 residues long. The V end was cut by 0 bases, the J end by 4 bases, with 13 bases between. The germline CDR1 and CDR2 sequences are LGHNA and YSLEER. The CDR3 region is CASSQDWQGIYEQYF. CDR3 nucleotides: TGCGCCAGCAGCCAAGATTGGCAGGGAATATACGAGCAGTACTTC.

This clone was recorded only once. This chain connects TRBV6-4 to TRBJ2-1; either TRBD1 or TRBD2 may fit D (5 bases each). Germline-derived CDR1 and CDR2 are MRHNA and SNTAGT. V lost 11 bases, J lost 3 bases, and 17 bases lay in between. CDR3 length: 14 residues. In DNA, the CDR3 is TGTGCCGCACACGGGGCCTCCCACTACAATGAGCAGTTCTTC. This sequence encodes CAAHGASHYNEQFF.